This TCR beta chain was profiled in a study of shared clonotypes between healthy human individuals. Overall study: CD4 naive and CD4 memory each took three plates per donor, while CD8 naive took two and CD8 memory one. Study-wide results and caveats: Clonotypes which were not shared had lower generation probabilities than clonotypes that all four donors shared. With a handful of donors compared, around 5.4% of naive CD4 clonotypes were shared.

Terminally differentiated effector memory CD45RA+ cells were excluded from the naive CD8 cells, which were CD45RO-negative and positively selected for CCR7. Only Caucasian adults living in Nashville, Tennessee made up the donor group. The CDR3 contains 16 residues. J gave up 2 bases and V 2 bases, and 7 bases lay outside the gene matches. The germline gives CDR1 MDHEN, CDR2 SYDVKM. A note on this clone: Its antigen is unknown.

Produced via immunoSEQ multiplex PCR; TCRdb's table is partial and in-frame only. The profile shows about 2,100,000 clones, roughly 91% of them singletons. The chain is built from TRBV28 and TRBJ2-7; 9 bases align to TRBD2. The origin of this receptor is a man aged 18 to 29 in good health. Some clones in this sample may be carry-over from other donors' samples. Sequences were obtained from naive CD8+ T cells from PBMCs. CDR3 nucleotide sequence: TGTGCCAGCAGTTTAGAGGTGCGGGAGGGCCCCTACGAGCAGTACTTC. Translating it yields CASSLEVREGPYEQYF.